A selection of T cell receptor beta chains follows, all from one sample in a study of T-cell memory formation after mild COVID-19. TCRdb re-called the 5' RACE reads with MiXCR, one entry per CDR3 protein. The sample lists some 150,000 distinct CDR3 sequences; around 21% were seen once. The specimen sequenced was PBMCs or a T cell subset sorted from them (not recorded which). These receptors were obtained from an adult woman who had mild COVID-19 (a few samples of this study predate the infection). Cell type and time point are not known. CDR3s include the opening cysteine and the closing phenylalanine or tryptophan. D genes are given only for firm matches. Expanded clones get a size class; other rows say once, few or many, or leave the size out.

TRBV12-3/TRBV12-4	TRBJ2-2	TRBD2	many	TGTGCCAGCAGTTTGTTCCTAGCGGGAGGGCCGAACACCGGGGAGCTGTTTTTT	CASSLFLAGGPNTGELFF
TRBV9	TRBJ2-1	TRBD2	.	TGTGCCAGCAGCCTAACTAGCGGGAGGTCCGATGAGCAGTTCTTC	CASSLTSGRSDEQFF
TRBV5-5	TRBJ2-5	.	.	TGTGCCAGCAGCTTGCAAGGAGGAGCGACCCAGTACTTC	CASSLQGGATQYF
TRBV5-1	TRBJ2-1	TRBD2	.	TGCGCCAGCAGCTTGGGGGGTGTGAGCGGGAGGATCTACAATGAGCAGTTCTTC	CASSLGGVSGRIYNEQFF
TRBV5-1	TRBJ2-5	TRBD2	.	TGCGCCAGCAGCTTGGAACGGCTGGGTACGAGCGGGGGGGACCAAGAGACCCAGTACTTC	CASSLERLGTSGGDQETQYF
TRBV6-5	TRBJ2-2	TRBD1	.	TGTGCCAGCAGTCCGGGACAGTACACCGGGGAGCTGTTTTTT	CASSPGQYTGELFF
TRBV4-3	TRBJ2-1	.	many	TGCGCCAGCAGCCGCCGAACGGACTGGCTGATCTTC	CASSRRTDWLIF
TRBV11-2	TRBJ1-1	.	.	TGTGCCAGCAGCCCAGGGGTGATGAACACTGAAGCTTTCTTT	CASSPGVMNTEAFF
TRBV5-1	TRBJ1-1	TRBD1	.	TGCGCCACCCGACAGGGTATGAACACTGAAGCTTTCTTT	CATRQGMNTEAFF
TRBV6-2/TRBV6-3	TRBJ2-7	.	.	TGTGCAAGCAGTGAGTTGGGACTGACCTCCTACGAGCAGTACTTC	CASSELGLTSYEQYF